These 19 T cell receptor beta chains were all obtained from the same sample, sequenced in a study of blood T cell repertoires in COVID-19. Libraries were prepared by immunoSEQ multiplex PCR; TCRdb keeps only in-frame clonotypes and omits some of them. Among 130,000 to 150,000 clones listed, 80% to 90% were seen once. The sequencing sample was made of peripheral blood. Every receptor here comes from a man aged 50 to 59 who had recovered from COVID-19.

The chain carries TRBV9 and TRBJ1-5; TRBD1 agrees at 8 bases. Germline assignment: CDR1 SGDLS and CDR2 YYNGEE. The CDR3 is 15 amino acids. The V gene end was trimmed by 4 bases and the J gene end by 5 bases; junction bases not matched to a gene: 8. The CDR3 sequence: CASSTQGARDQPQHF. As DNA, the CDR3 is TGTGCCAGCAGCACCCAGGGGGCGCGGGATCAGCCCCAGCATTTT.

CDR3 region: CASSPTEGVRGNTIYF. CDR3 DNA sequence: TGCGCCAGCAGCCCAACGGAGGGAGTCCGGGGAAACACCATATATTTT. The V and J genes are TRBV4-1 and TRBJ1-3; the D is unclear. Per the germline V gene, CDR1 is MGHRA and CDR2 is YSYEKL. The CDR3 is made up of 16 amino acids. The V gene lost 4 bases and the J gene lost 4 bases, with 17 bases spanning the gap.

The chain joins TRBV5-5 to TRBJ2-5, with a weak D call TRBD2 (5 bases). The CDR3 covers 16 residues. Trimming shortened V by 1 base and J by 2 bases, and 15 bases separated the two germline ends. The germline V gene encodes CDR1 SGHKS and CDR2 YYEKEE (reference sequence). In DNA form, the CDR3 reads TGTGCCAGCAGCTTGTCCTGGCGGAGCGGACAAGAGACCCAGTACTTC. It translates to CASSLSWRSGQETQYF.

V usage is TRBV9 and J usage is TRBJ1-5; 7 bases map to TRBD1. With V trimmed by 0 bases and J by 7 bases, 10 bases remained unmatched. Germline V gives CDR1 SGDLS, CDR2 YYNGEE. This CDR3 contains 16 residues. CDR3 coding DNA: TGTGCCAGCAGCGTAGACTCAGGGGGGAATGGCCAGCCCCAGCATTTT. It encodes CASSVDSGGNGQPQHF.

CDR3 in amino acids: CASSEDGGYFNYGYTF. DNA for the CDR3: TGTGCCAGCAGTGAAGACGGAGGCTATTTTAACTATGGCTACACCTTC. The chain has TRBV6-1 and TRBJ1-2; no clear D gene. CDR1 and CDR2 from the germline V gene are MNHNS and SASEGT. V lost 1 base and J lost 1, with 13 bases in between. The CDR3 runs 16 residues.

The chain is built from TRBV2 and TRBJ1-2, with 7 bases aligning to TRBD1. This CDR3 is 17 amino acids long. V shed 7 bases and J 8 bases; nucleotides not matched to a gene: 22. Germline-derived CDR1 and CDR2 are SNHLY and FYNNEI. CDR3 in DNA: TGTGCCAGCATCTCAGAGCTTAACAGACAGGGTCATAACGGCTACACCTTC. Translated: CASISELNRQGHNGYTF.

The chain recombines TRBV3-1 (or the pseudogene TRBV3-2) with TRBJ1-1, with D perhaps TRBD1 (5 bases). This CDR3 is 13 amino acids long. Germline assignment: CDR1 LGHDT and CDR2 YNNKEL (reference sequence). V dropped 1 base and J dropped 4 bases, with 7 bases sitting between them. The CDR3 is CASSQGRATEAFF. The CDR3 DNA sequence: TGTGCCAGCAGCCAAGGCAGGGCCACTGAAGCTTTCTTT.

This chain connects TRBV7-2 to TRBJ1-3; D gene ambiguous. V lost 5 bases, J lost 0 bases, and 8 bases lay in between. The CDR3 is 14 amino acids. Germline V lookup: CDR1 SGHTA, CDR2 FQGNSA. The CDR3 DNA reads TGTGCCAGCAGCCGCCTCAGCTCTGGAAACACCATATATTTT. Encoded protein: CASSRLSSGNTIYF.

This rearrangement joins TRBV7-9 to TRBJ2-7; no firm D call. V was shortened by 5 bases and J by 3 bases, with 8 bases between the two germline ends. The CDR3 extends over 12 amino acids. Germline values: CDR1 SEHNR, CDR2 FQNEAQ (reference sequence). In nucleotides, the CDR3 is TGTGCCAGCAGCCCCACGGGCTACGAGCAGTACTTC. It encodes CASSPTGYEQYF.

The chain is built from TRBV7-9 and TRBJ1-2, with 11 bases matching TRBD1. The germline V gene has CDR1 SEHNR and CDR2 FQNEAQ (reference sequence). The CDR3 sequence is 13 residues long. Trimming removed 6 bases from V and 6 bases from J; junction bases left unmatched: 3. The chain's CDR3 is CASSRGQGDGYTF. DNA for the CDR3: TGTGCCAGCAGTAGGGGACAGGGGGATGGCTACACCTTC.

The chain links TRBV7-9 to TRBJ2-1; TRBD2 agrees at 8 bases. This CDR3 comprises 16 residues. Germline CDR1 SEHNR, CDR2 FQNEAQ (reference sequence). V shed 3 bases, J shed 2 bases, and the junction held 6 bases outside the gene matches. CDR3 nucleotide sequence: TGTGCCAGCAGCTTCAGCGGGACTAGTCCCTACAATGAGCAGTTCTTC. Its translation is CASSFSGTSPYNEQFF.

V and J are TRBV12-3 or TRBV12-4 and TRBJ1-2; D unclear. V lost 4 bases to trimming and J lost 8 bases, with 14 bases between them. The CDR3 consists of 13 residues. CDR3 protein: CASSSRILRGYTF. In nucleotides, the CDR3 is TGTGCCAGCAGTTCCCGGATTTTGAGGGGCTACACCTTC.

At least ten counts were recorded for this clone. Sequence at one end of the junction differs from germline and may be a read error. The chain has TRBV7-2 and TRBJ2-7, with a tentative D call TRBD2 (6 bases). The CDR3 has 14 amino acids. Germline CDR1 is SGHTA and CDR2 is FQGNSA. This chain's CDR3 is CASTLMLGGSEQYF. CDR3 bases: TGTGCCAGCACCTTAATGCTGGGGGGTTCCGAGCAGTACTTC.

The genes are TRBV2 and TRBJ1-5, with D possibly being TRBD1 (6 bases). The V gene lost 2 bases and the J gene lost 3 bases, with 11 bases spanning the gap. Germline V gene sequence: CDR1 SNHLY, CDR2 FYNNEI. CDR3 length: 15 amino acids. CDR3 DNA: TGTGCCAGCAGTGAAACAGGGAAGGCCAATCAGCCCCAGCATTTT. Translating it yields CASSETGKANQPQHF.

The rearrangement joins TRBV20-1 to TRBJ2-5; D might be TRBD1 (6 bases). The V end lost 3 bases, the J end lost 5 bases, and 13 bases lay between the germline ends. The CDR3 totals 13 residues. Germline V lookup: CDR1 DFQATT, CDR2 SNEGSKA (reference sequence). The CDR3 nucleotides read TGCAGTGCTAGTAGGACAGCCAGGGAGACCCAGTACTTC. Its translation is CSASRTARETQYF.

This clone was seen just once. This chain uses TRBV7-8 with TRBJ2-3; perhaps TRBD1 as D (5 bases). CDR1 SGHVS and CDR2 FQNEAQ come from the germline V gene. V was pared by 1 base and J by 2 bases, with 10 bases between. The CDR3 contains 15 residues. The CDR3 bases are TGTGCCAGCAGCTTAGTCTGGGGCCTCACAGATACGCAGTATTTT. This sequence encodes CASSLVWGLTDTQYF.

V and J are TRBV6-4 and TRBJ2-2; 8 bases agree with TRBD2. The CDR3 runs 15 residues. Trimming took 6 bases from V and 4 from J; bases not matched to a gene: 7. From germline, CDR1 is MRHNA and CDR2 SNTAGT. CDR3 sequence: CASSTSGGSTGELFF. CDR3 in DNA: TGTGCCAGCAGCACAAGCGGGGGCTCCACCGGGGAGCTGTTTTTT.

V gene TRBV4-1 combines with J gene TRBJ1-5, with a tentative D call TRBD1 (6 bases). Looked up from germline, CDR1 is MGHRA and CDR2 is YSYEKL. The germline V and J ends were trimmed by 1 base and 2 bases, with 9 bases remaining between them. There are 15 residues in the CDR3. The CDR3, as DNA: TGCGCCAGCAGCCAAGTCAGGGGTGGCAATCAGCCCCAGCATTTT. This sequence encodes CASSQVRGGNQPQHF.

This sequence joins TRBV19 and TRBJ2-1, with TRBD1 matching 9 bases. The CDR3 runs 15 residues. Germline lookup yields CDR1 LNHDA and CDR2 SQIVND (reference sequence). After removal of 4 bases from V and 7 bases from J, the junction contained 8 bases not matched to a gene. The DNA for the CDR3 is TGTGCCAGTAGTACTCCTCGGACAGGGGTAAATGAGCAGTTCTTC. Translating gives CASSTPRTGVNEQFF.